The entry below gives a single T cell receptor beta chain sequence along with its context. Its antigen is unidentified. The junction and the germline gene differ at one end; a read error may be behind it. Additional DNA sequences in this sample encode the identical CDR3. This entry belongs to a study of cytomegalovirus exposure and HLA in healthy donors. Study findings and constraints: Rates of TCR association differed by HLA locus in a later analysis, with DRB1 highest and HLA-C lowest.

PCR employed 60 Vbeta and 13 Jbeta primers. Clones were sequenced by immunoSEQ multiplex PCR, and TCRdb holds only the in-frame ones, with some missing. Of around 85,000 clones listed, less than 85% are singletons. The CDR3 loop spans 12 amino acids. Germline lookup yields CDR1 MNHEY and CDR2 SVGAGI. This clonotype was obtained from a male donor in good health and CMV-seronegative. Sequenced input: PBMCs. J is TRBJ1-5 and V is TRBV6-5, with D unclear. DNA for the CDR3: TGCGCCAGCAGTTCCCTCAATCAGCCCCAGCATTTT. Its translation is CASSSLNQPQHF.